This entry lists 27 T cell receptor beta chains sequenced from one sample in a study of blood T cell repertoires in COVID-19. The assay was immunoSEQ multiplex PCR, and TCRdb's table has in-frame clones only and misses some. The sample lists about 180,000 clones, 70% to 90% seen once, with less than 3.5% in the top ten. Sample: peripheral blood. The receptors here all came from a woman aged 30 to 39 with active or convalescent COVID-19.

This chain connects TRBV7-9 to TRBJ1-1; D unclear. Germline V CDR1 and CDR2: SEHNR, FQNEAQ (reference sequence). The germline V and J ends were trimmed by 5 bases and 2 bases, with 6 bases remaining between them. CDR3 length: 12 residues. The CDR3 coding sequence is TGTGCCAGCAGCATATCCAACACTGAAGCTTTCTTT. Its protein is CASSISNTEAFF.

This chain joins TRBV4-2 and TRBJ2-1; 7 bases match TRBD2. This CDR3 contains 17 residues. Germline assignment: CDR1 LGHNA and CDR2 YNFKEQ. V lost 4 bases and J lost 1; bases outside the gene matches: 10. The CDR3 spells CASSRIEAGRSYNEQFF. In nucleotides, the CDR3 is TGTGCCAGCAGCCGGATAGAAGCGGGGCGGTCCTACAATGAGCAGTTCTTC.

The J gene is TRBJ2-3, the V gene TRBV5-1; 7 nucleotides align to TRBD1. The J segment lost 5 bases and the V segment lost 6 bases, leaving 15 bases of the junction unmatched. The CDR3 has 16 residues. Germline V gives CDR1 SGHRS, CDR2 YFSETQ. In DNA form, the CDR3 reads TGCGCCAGCAAGGACAGGTCAATTTCTTGGGGAGATACGCAGTATTTT. This encodes CASKDRSISWGDTQYF.

This clone has more than one count but fewer than ten. Here the CDR3 reads CASTLSGQGNDYGYTF. The CDR3 nucleotides read TGTGCCAGTACCCTAAGCGGACAGGGGAATGACTATGGCTACACCTTC. J is TRBJ1-2 and V is TRBV19, with 9 bases matching TRBD1. The CDR3 extends over 16 amino acids. CDR1 is LNHDA, CDR2 SQIVND, per germline (reference sequence). J lost 3 bases, V lost 7 bases, and 12 bases had no gene match. The full variable domain, with the rest looked up from reference TRBV19 and TRBJ1-2, is DGGITQSPKYLFRKEGQNVTLSCEQNLNHDAMYWYRQDPGQGLRLIYYSQIVNDFQKGDIAEGYSVSREKKESFPLTVTSAQKNPTAFYLCASTLSGQGNDYGYTFGSGTRLTVV.

This clone was counted once. The CDR3 nucleotides are TGTGCCAGCAGCTTGGACAGGGGAAACACCGGGGAGCTGTTTTTT. This codes for CASSLDRGNTGELFF. The V gene is TRBV5-6, the J gene TRBJ2-2; 7 positions match TRBD1. This CDR3 comprises 15 residues. The junction had 1 base not matched to a gene; V was cut back by 0 bases and J by 2 bases. CDR1 and CDR2 (germline): SGHDT, YYEEEE.

This chain joins TRBV25-1 and TRBJ1-6, with TRBD1 matching 10 bases. Germline V gives CDR1 MGHDK, CDR2 SYGVNS. This CDR3 spans 13 amino acids. Trimming at V came to 8 bases and at J to 10 bases, leaving 5 bases not matched to a gene. The CDR3 reads CASCGQGESPLHF. The CDR3 coding sequence is TGTGCCAGCTGCGGACAGGGGGAATCACCCCTCCACTTT.

The V and J genes are TRBV7-2 and TRBJ2-1; possibly TRBD2 for D (6 bases). This CDR3 is built from 15 residues. Germline-derived CDR1 and CDR2 are SGHTA and FQGNSA. Trimming took 0 bases from V and 4 from J, leaving 10 bases between them. CDR3 sequence reads: CASSLASSGYNEQFF. Here the CDR3 DNA reads TGTGCCAGCAGCTTAGCGTCCAGCGGGTACAATGAGCAGTTCTTC.

As DNA, the CDR3 is TGCAGCGTTGGGGCAGGGGGCATTGACGAGCAGTACTTC. Its protein product is CSVGAGGIDEQYF. The chain recombines TRBV29-1 with TRBJ2-7, with TRBD1 matching over 8 bases. The CDR3 loop spans 13 amino acids. Germline loops: CDR1 SQVTM, CDR2 ANQGSEA. With 4 bases clipped from V and 5 bases from J, the junction kept 7 bases outside the gene matches.

This chain links TRBV19 with TRBJ2-3; D gene uncertain. The ends were cut back, 10 bases at V and 0 bases at J, with 11 bases in the middle. CDR1 and CDR2 from the germline V gene are LNHDA and SQIVND (reference sequence). CDR3 length: 13 amino acids. CDR3 DNA sequence: TGTGCCACCCGTCCGGTTAGCACAGATACGCAGTATTTT. It yields the protein CATRPVSTDTQYF.

This chain joins TRBV13 and TRBJ2-7, with TRBD1 matching over 9 bases. The CDR3 totals 16 residues. V lost 5 bases and J lost 5; bases outside the gene matches: 13. Germline V gene lookup returns CDR1 PRHDT and CDR2 FYEKMQ (reference sequence). In DNA, the CDR3 is TGTGCCAGCAGCACTGGGGAACAGGGGGCTAGAAACGAGCAGTACTTC. Protein sequence: CASSTGEQGARNEQYF.

As DNA, the CDR3 is TGTGCCAGCAGCTCCCGCGAGATGACCGGGGAGCTGTTTTTT. Protein: CASSSREMTGELFF. The V gene is TRBV3-1 (or the pseudogene TRBV3-2), the J gene TRBJ2-2, with D uncertain. The CDR3 length is 14 residues. The germline gives CDR1 LGHDT, CDR2 YNNKEL (reference sequence). Trimming took off 5 bases at V and 5 bases at J, with 12 bases between the two ends.

This clone is a singleton in its sample. V is TRBV2 and J is TRBJ2-1; tentatively, D is TRBD2 (6 bases). V was trimmed by 0 bases and J by 4 bases, leaving 13 bases between them. Germline loops: CDR1 SNHLY, CDR2 FYNNEI. The CDR3 has 16 amino acids. This CDR3 is CASSEARLALYNEQFF. DNA of the CDR3: TGTGCCAGCAGTGAAGCACGGCTAGCGCTGTACAATGAGCAGTTCTTC.

This clone was observed once. The J gene is TRBJ1-3, the V gene TRBV5-4; 7 nucleotides align to TRBD1. From germline, CDR1 is SGHNT and CDR2 YYREEE (reference sequence). The J segment lost 1 base and the V segment lost 3 bases, leaving 16 bases of the junction unmatched. The CDR3 contains 19 residues. The CDR3 nucleotides read TGTGCCAGCAGCTCCGGCCGACAGGGTCGTGTTAGTTCTGGAAACACCATATATTTT. It specifies CASSSGRQGRVSSGNTIYF.

The gene calls are TRBV5-6 and TRBJ1-5; D gene uncertain. The V and J ends lost 4 bases and 2 bases respectively, with 16 bases between them. Per germline, CDR1 SGHDT and CDR2 YYEEEE. The CDR3 extends over 16 amino acids. The CDR3 bases are TGTGCCAGCAGCCCAAGTCCTGCGTACGGCAATCAGCCCCAGCATTTT. Residues: CASSPSPAYGNQPQHF. Full variable domain (outside the CDR3, taken from reference TRBV5-6 and TRBJ1-5): DAGVTQSPTHLIKTRGQQVTLRCSPKSGHDTVSWYQQALGQGPQFIFQYYEEEERQRGNFPDRFSGHQFPNYSSELNVNALLLGDSALYLCASSPSPAYGNQPQHFGDGTRLSIL.

CDR3 sequence (DNA): TGTGCCAGCAGTTACAGGCAGGGGACCCCGGAAGGCTACACCTTC. Translated, it gives CASSYRQGTPEGYTF. The chain links TRBV6-5 to TRBJ1-2; a weak D match, TRBD1 (6 bases). The CDR3 has 15 residues. With 2 bases removed from V and 8 bases from J, the gap between germline ends came to 18 bases. Germline CDR1 and CDR2: MNHEY and SVGAGI.

Worth noting for this clone: Other DNA sequences in this specimen translate into the identical CDR3. The J gene is TRBJ1-3, the V gene TRBV7-2; no clear D. The V end lost 2 bases, the J end lost 4 bases, and 9 bases lay between the germline ends. CDR1 and CDR2 from the germline V gene are SGHTA and FQGNSA. This CDR3 is built from 14 residues. CDR3 coding DNA: TGTGCCAGCAGCTTATTTGCTAGGGGAAACACCATATATTTT. Translation: CASSLFARGNTIYF.

This chain joins TRBV5-5 and TRBJ1-6; D unresolved. CDR3 size: 14 residues. V was cut by 0 bases and J by 9 bases, with 10 bases left in between. Germline V lookup: CDR1 SGHKS, CDR2 YYEKEE (reference sequence). As DNA, the CDR3 is TGTGCCAGCAGCTTGGGGAACGGGGTTTCACCCCTCCACTTT. It yields the protein CASSLGNGVSPLHF.

The rearrangement links TRBV13 to TRBJ2-7, with a weak D call TRBD2 (5 bases). Germline V lookup: CDR1 PRHDT, CDR2 FYEKMQ (reference sequence). V dropped 3 bases and J dropped 6 bases, with 9 bases sitting between them. The CDR3 length is 12 residues. The CDR3 sequence is CASSFLRGEQYF. CDR3 nucleotides: TGTGCCAGCAGCTTCCTCCGGGGCGAGCAGTACTTC.

This clone was seen a handful of times. The chain couples TRBV5-6 to TRBJ1-2; 7 nucleotides match TRBD1. Looked up from germline, CDR1 is SGHDT and CDR2 is YYEEEE. The CDR3 is made up of 15 amino acids. V was pared by 4 bases and J by 8 bases, with 14 bases of the junction left unmatched. CDR3: CASSDFLTGIRGYTF. Here the CDR3 DNA reads TGTGCCAGCAGCGACTTTCTGACAGGGATAAGGGGCTACACCTTC.

The genes are TRBV3-1 (or the pseudogene TRBV3-2) and TRBJ2-1; TRBD2 matches 12 bases. Germline lookup yields CDR1 LGHDT and CDR2 YNNKEL (reference sequence). This CDR3 has 13 residues. V lost 4 bases, J lost 10 bases, and 2 bases stayed unmatched. In DNA, the CDR3 is TGTGCCAGCAGCCGAGGACTAGCGGGGGAGCAGTTCTTC. Amino acids: CASSRGLAGEQFF.

J is TRBJ2-7 and V is TRBV19; 12 bases agree with TRBD1. Per the germline V gene, CDR1 is LNHDA and CDR2 is SQIVND (reference sequence). The J segment lost 0 bases and the V segment lost 5 bases, leaving 20 bases of the junction unmatched. The CDR3 sequence is 21 residues long. The DNA for the CDR3 is TGTGCCAGTAGTGCTAGTCTAACGGGACAGGGGGCCCTCAGGAGCTCCTACGAGCAGTACTTC. It encodes CASSASLTGQGALRSSYEQYF.

V is TRBV30 and J is TRBJ2-7; 8 positions agree with TRBD2. Unmatched junction bases numbered 5, after V lost 0 bases and J lost 1 base. In germline, CDR1 is GTSNPN, CDR2 SVGIG (reference sequence). The CDR3 runs 15 residues. As DNA, the CDR3 is TGTGCCTGGAGTGTACTGAGCGGGGGATCCTACGAGCAGTACTTC. Protein sequence: CAWSVLSGGSYEQYF.

The sample holds a few counts of this clone. The chain employs TRBV10-3 and TRBJ1-1; 9 nucleotides match TRBD1. The germline gives CDR1 ENHRY, CDR2 SYGVKD. J lost 4 bases, V lost 4 bases, and 7 bases had no gene match. The CDR3 runs to 15 residues. The chain's CDR3 is CAISGRTGAGTEAFF. For the CDR3, the DNA is TGTGCCATCAGTGGGCGGACAGGGGCGGGCACTGAAGCTTTCTTT.

The V call is TRBV18, the J call TRBJ2-5; 10 nucleotides match TRBD1. The CDR3 sequence is 15 residues long. Trimming took 4 bases from V and 4 from J; bases not matched to a gene: 6. CDR1 and CDR2 from the germline V gene are KGHSH and LQKENI. CDR3 sequence: CASSLDRGLRETQYF. CDR3 DNA sequence: TGTGCCAGCTCACTAGACAGGGGGCTGCGAGAGACCCAGTACTTC.

CDR3 amino acids: CASSLPRTGDYEQYF. CDR3 nucleotide sequence: TGTGCCAGCAGCCTACCCCGGACAGGGGATTACGAGCAGTACTTC. The V gene is TRBV7-9, the J gene TRBJ2-7; 9 bases are shared with TRBD1. Germline lookup yields CDR1 SEHNR and CDR2 FQNEAQ (reference sequence). The junction had 9 bases not matched to a gene; V was cut back by 5 bases and J by 4 bases. The CDR3 length is 15 residues.

The chain links TRBV4-2 to TRBJ1-2; TRBD1 matches 9 bases. The CDR3 contains 15 residues. Germline V gene sequence: CDR1 LGHNA, CDR2 YNFKEQ. J gave up 9 bases and V 4 bases, and 12 bases lay outside the gene matches. The CDR3 region is CASSPNGDRGLSYTF. DNA of the CDR3: TGTGCCAGCAGCCCCAACGGCGACAGGGGGTTAAGCTACACCTTC.

This chain uses TRBV5-8 with TRBJ1-2; no definite D call. The CDR3 extends over 14 amino acids. V was shortened by 3 bases and J by 4 bases, with 13 bases between the two germline ends. CDR1 is SGHTS, CDR2 YDEGEE, per germline. CDR3: CASSWSGGSYGYTF. The DNA for the CDR3 is TGTGCCAGCAGCTGGAGTGGAGGGAGCTATGGCTACACCTTC.